This T cell receptor (beta chain) was sequenced during a study of CD8 T cells in Susac syndrome. The V and J ends lost 6 bases and 1 base respectively, with 16 bases between them. The CDR3 has 15 residues. Random hexamers were used to reverse transcribe the RNA input (roughly 0.5 to 1 ug). It was immunoSEQ multiplex PCR that amplified TCR beta CDR3 across 54 Vbeta and 13 Jbeta. TCRdb redid the calling of the immunoSEQ multiplex PCR reads with MiXCR, one entry per CDR3 protein. The sample has 150,000 to 200,000 distinct CDR3 sequences, more than 90% seen once. CD8+ and CD4+ T cells from blood underwent TCR beta sequencing.

The source material was CD4+ T cells from PBMCs. The TCR was taken from a human donor with multiple sclerosis. This chain joins TRBV12-3 or TRBV12-4 and TRBJ2-7; perhaps TRBD1 as D (6 bases). The CDR3 coding sequence is TGTGCCAGCAGCCCCACTCCCGACAGGTCCTACGAGCAGTACTTC. Its translation: CASSPTPDRSYEQYF.